The source of this T cell receptor (beta chain) is a study of blood T cell repertoires in COVID-19. Clones were sequenced by immunoSEQ multiplex PCR, and TCRdb holds only the in-frame ones, with some missing. There are 180,000 or so clones in the sample; approximately 80% occur only once, and approximately 10% lies in the top ten. The CDR3 has 13 amino acids. Between the trimmed V and J ends, which lost 2 bases and 8 bases, there was a span of 12 bases. Germline CDR1 reads GTSNPN; CDR2 reads SVGIG (reference sequence). This chain links TRBV30 with TRBJ1-4; no definite D call. The sequenced material came from peripheral blood. The sequence derives from a woman between 40 and 55 years old with COVID-19, enrolled during active disease. In nucleotides, the CDR3 is TGTGCCTGGAGTCCCCCACACGGGGAAAAACTGTTTTTT. Amino acid sequence: CAWSPPHGEKLFF.